The T cell receptor beta chain under discussion was sequenced for a study of TIL therapy for anti-PD-1-resistant metastatic lung cancer. The V and J ends lost 6 bases and 0 bases respectively, with 17 bases between them. CDR3 size: 15 residues. In germline, CDR1 is SQVTM, CDR2 ANQGSEA. The immunoSEQ assay was v3. Generated by immunoSEQ multiplex PCR, the TCRdb table keeps only in-frame clones and is missing some. This table has more than 20,000 clones, about 63% appearing once. Time point noted: pre-treatment sample, taken before nivolumab and TIL therapy. Tumor tissue came from excised metastases, mostly pleural nodules or supraclavicular lymph nodes. Whole-study findings and limits: Many TIL product clones were absent from baseline tumor, suggesting clonal contraction. Compared with baseline intratumoral T cells, expanded TIL cultures were more clonal and less diverse (around 5.9% vs 31%).

For this clone: The antigen remains unidentified.

The clonotype originates from a woman aged 30-79 years with non-small cell lung cancer. Here the sequenced sample was tumor tissue, taken at baseline. The chain links TRBV29-1 to TRBJ2-5; D is tentatively TRBD1 or TRBD2 (6 bases each). The CDR3 reads CSVRGGSANQETQYF. CDR3 in DNA: TGCAGCGTCAGAGGGGGGTCCGCCAACCAAGAGACCCAGTACTTC.